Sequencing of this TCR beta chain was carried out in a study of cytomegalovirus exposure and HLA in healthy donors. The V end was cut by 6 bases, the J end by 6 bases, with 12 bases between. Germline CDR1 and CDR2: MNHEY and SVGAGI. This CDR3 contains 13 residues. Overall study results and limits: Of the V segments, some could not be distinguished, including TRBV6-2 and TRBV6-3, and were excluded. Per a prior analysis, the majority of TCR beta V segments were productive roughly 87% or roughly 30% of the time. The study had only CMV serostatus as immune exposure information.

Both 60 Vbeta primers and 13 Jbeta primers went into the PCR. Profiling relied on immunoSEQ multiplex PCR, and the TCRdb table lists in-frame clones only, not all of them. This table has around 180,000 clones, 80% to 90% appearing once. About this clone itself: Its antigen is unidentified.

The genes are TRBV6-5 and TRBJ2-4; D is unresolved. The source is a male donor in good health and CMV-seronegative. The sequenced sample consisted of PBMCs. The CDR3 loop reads CASSFDTGNIQYF. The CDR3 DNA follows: TGTGCCAGCAGCTTCGACACCGGAAACATTCAGTACTTC.